Each of the 6 T cell receptor beta chains below was sequenced from the same sample in a study of T cell responses to AZD1222 COVID-19 vaccine. Sequencing used immunoSEQ multiplex PCR; TCRdb keeps in-frame clones, though not all of them. The profile shows some 150,000 clones, 88% of them singletons. The sequencing used peripheral blood, collected 28 days after the second dose of the MenACWY control vaccine. The receptors were gathered from an adult who received the MenACWY meningococcal vaccine as a control.

V gene TRBV10-3 combines with J gene TRBJ1-2; D uncertain. The CDR3 is 12 amino acids. Germline lookup yields CDR1 ENHRY and CDR2 SYGVKD. Trimming left V 6 bases short and J 4 bases short, with 9 bases between. The CDR3 region is CAIRGSGYGYTF. CDR3 DNA sequence: TGTGCCATCAGAGGGAGTGGCTATGGCTACACCTTC.

The chain is built from TRBV6-5 and TRBJ1-6; no definite D call. Trimming shortened V by 0 bases and J by 5 bases, and 8 bases separated the two germline ends. Germline-derived CDR1 and CDR2 are MNHEY and SVGAGI. This CDR3 comprises 15 residues. CDR3 amino acids: CASSYSGSHNSPLHF. In DNA form, the CDR3 reads TGTGCCAGCAGTTACTCAGGGAGCCATAATTCACCCCTCCACTTT.

The gene calls are TRBV9 and TRBJ1-4; tentative D call: TRBD1 (6 bases). Germline V lookup: CDR1 SGDLS, CDR2 YYNGEE. With 4 bases removed from V and 8 bases from J, the gap between germline ends came to 15 bases. The CDR3 consists of 14 residues. The CDR3 loop reads CASSPPGAGEKLFF. CDR3 nucleotide sequence: TGTGCCAGCAGCCCCCCGGGGGCCGGGGAAAAACTGTTTTTT.

The V gene is TRBV9, the J gene TRBJ2-2; TRBD1 matches 10 bases. Germline lookup yields CDR1 SGDLS and CDR2 YYNGEE. The CDR3 runs to 17 residues. Germline trimming cut 4 bases from V and 4 bases from J; bases unmatched to any gene: 10. CDR3 coding DNA: TGTGCCAGCAGCATTATCCCGGGACAGGGGTTCACCGGGGAGCTGTTTTTT. Protein: CASSIIPGQGFTGELFF.

This clone was seen a few times. The chain uses TRBV12-3 or TRBV12-4 and TRBJ1-4; no clear D. The V end was cut by 6 bases, the J end by 8 bases, with 7 bases between. The CDR3 length is 11 residues. CDR3 loop: CASSPGEKLFF. The DNA for the CDR3 is TGTGCCAGCAGCCCGGGGGAAAAACTGTTTTTT.

The chain uses TRBV5-1 and TRBJ1-1; perhaps TRBD1 as D (6 bases). The V gene lost 3 bases and the J gene lost 0 bases, with 21 bases spanning the gap. The germline CDR1 and CDR2 sequences are SGHRS and YFSETQ. This CDR3 is built from 18 residues. CDR3 protein: CASSYPVAGEGLNTEAFF. CDR3 coding DNA: TGCGCCAGCAGCTACCCCGTGGCAGGGGAGGGGCTGAACACTGAAGCTTTCTTT.